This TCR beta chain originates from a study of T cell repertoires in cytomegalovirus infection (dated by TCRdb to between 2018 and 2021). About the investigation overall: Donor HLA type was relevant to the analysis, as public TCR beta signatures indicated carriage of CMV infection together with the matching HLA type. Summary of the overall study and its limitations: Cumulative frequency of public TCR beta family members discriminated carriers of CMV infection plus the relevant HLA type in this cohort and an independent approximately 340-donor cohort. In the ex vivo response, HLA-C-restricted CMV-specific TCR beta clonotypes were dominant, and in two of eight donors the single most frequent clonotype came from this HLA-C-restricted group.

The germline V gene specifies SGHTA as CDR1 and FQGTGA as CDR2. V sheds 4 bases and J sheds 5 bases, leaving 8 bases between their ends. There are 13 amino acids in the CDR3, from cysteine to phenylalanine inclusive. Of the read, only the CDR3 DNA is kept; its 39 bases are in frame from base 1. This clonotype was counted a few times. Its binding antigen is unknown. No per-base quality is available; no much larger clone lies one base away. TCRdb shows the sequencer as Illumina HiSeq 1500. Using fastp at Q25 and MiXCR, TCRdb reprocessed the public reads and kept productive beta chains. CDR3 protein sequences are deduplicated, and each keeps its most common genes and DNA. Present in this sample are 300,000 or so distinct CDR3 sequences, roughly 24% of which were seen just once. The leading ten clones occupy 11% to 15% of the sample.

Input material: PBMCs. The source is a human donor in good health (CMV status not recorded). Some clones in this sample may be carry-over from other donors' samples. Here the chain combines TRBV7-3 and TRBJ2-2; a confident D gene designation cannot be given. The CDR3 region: CASSSEGTGELFF. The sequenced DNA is TGTGCCAGCAGCTCCGAAGGTACCGGGGAGCTGTTTTTT.